The 31 T cell receptor beta chains in this list originate from one sample, sequenced in a study of early T cells in non-severe SARS-CoV-2 infection. TCRdb independently ran MiXCR on the 5' RACE reads; one entry per CDR3 protein. The repertoire consists of 64,000 or so distinct CDR3 sequences, with around 12% occurring once and the leading ten covering around 1.4%. The sample consisted of whole blood, taken at baseline. The receptors here all came from an adult who was a healthcare worker with PCR-confirmed SARS-CoV-2 infection or an uninfected control (not recorded which).

This clonotype was seen only a few times. V is TRBV27 and J is TRBJ1-2; TRBD1 matches 7 bases. The CDR3 contains 17 residues. From germline, CDR1 is MNHEY and CDR2 SMNVEV (reference sequence). Trimming at V came to 4 bases and at J to 3 bases, leaving 14 bases not matched to a gene. The CDR3 here is CASSSSRGSPRDYGYTF. The CDR3 nucleotides read TGTGCCAGCAGTTCCTCCAGGGGGTCACCCAGAGACTATGGCTACACCTTC.

J is TRBJ1-2 and V is TRBV20-1; TRBD1 is a possible D gene (5 bases). The germline gives CDR1 DFQATT, CDR2 SNEGSKA (reference sequence). CDR3 size: 13 residues. Trimming removed 3 bases from V and 4 bases from J, with 12 bases in between. The CDR3 DNA is TGCAGTGCTAGCCCCGACAGACGCTATGGCTACACCTTC. Protein sequence: CSASPDRRYGYTF.

This clonotype was recorded a few times. The chain carries TRBV18 and TRBJ2-1, with 8 bases fitting TRBD1. The CDR3 spans 16 residues. CDR1 KGHSH and CDR2 LQKENI come from the germline V gene. Trimming at V came to 4 bases and at J to 3 bases, leaving 8 bases not matched to a gene. This chain's CDR3 is CASSRSGTGNYNEQFF. In DNA form, the CDR3 reads TGTGCCAGCTCACGCTCCGGGACAGGAAACTACAATGAGCAGTTCTTC.

This clonotype has a single count. This clone may be a read error of a much larger clone one base away. This chain links TRBV3-1 with TRBJ2-1; D is unclear. Germline V lookup: CDR1 LGHDT, CDR2 YNNKEL (reference sequence). The CDR3 totals 11 residues. CDR3 region: CVSSLLTEQFF. CDR3 DNA: TGTGTCAGCAGCCTACTGACTGAGCAGTTCTTC.

This clonotype was seen repeatedly, ten times or more. The V call is TRBV19, the J call TRBJ1-2; D is uncertain. The CDR3 is 13 residues long. Deletions cut 6 bases from V and 1 base from J, with 9 bases between. In germline, CDR1 is LNHDA, CDR2 SQIVND (reference sequence). CDR3 protein: CASRRSINYGYTF. CDR3 nucleotide sequence: TGTGCCAGTAGGCGCAGTATTAACTATGGCTACACCTTC.

This clonotype was observed a handful of times. The chain is built from TRBV9 and TRBJ2-1, with no clear D. The germline V gene encodes CDR1 SGDLS and CDR2 YYNGEE. This CDR3 is 14 amino acids long. Trimming shortened V by 0 bases and J by 3 bases, and 7 bases separated the two germline ends. The CDR3 nucleotides read TGTGCCAGCAGCGTAGGTGGTCTCTACAATGAGCAGTTCTTC. Translated, it gives CASSVGGLYNEQFF.

This clonotype was counted a few times. The chain links TRBV6-4 to TRBJ2-1; D possibly matches TRBD1 or TRBD2 (5 bases each). V dropped 1 base and J dropped 8 bases, with 6 bases sitting between them. Germline assignment: CDR1 MRHNA and CDR2 SNTAGT. The CDR3 runs to 12 residues. CDR3 coding DNA: TGTGCCAGCAGTGACTTGGGGGATGAGCAGTTCTTC. As protein: CASSDLGDEQFF.

This clonotype is a singleton in its sample. Since no conserved phenylalanine or tryptophan closes the CDR3, a read error is the likely cause. The chain recombines TRBV20-1 with TRBJ1-5, with 7 bases fitting TRBD1. In germline, CDR1 is DFQATT, CDR2 SNEGSKA (reference sequence). Unmatched junction bases numbered 17, after V lost 6 bases and J lost 9 bases. The CDR3 loop spans 15 amino acids. The chain's CDR3 is CSASLGQTTSGPQHS. The DNA of the CDR3 is TGCAGTGCCAGCTTGGGACAGACAACCAGCGGGCCCCAGCATTCT.

V is TRBV6-4 and J is TRBJ1-1, with D uncertain. The ends were cut back, 2 bases at V and 1 base at J, with 5 bases in the middle. The CDR3 length is 13 residues. Germline V gene lookup returns CDR1 MRHNA and CDR2 SNTAGT. The CDR3 protein is CASSDRENTEAFF. The CDR3 nucleotides are TGTGCCAGCAGTGACAGGGAGAACACTGAAGCTTTCTTT.

This clonotype showed up just a few times. The rearrangement links TRBV28 to TRBJ2-7; weak D call: TRBD1 (6 bases). Trimming left V 3 bases short and J 0 bases short, with 9 bases between. The CDR3 runs to 14 residues. Germline CDR1 is MDHEN and CDR2 is SYDVKM. The CDR3 protein is CASSFEGGSYEQYF. The CDR3 DNA reads TGTGCCAGCAGTTTTGAAGGGGGCTCCTACGAGCAGTACTTC.

This clonotype has only a few counts. V usage is TRBV29-1 and J usage is TRBJ2-5; 7 bases agree with TRBD2. This CDR3 is built from 15 residues. V shed 6 bases, J shed 1 base, and the junction held 11 bases outside the gene matches. Germline lookup yields CDR1 SQVTM and CDR2 ANQGSEA. CDR3 bases: TGCAGCGTGGGCCCTGCGAGCGGGGTCCAAGAGACCCAGTACTTC. Translating gives CSVGPASGVQETQYF.

This clonotype has ten or more counts. The V call is TRBV6-6, the J call TRBJ1-2; 7 bases agree with TRBD1. CDR3 size: 13 residues. CDR1 MNHNY and CDR2 SVGAGI come from the germline V gene (reference sequence). Trimming cost V 5 bases and J 2 bases; bases outside gene matches: 2. CDR3 amino acids: CASSLQGNYGYTF. The CDR3 DNA is TGTGCCAGCAGTCTACAGGGGAACTATGGCTACACCTTC.

This clonotype was detected only a few times. The gene calls are TRBV5-1 and TRBJ2-7; possibly TRBD1 or TRBD2 for D (5 bases each). V shed 3 bases and J shed 4 bases, with 14 bases lying between them. The CDR3 is 14 residues long. Germline CDR1 is SGHRS and CDR2 is YFSETQ. The CDR3 DNA sequence: TGCGCCAGCAGCTCGGGACGGCAAACTTACGAGCAGTACTTC. This encodes CASSSGRQTYEQYF.

In this sample, this clonotype turned up many times. V gene TRBV9 combines with J gene TRBJ1-1; 10 nucleotides align to TRBD1. V shed 0 bases and J 4 bases; nucleotides not matched to a gene: 3. Germline assignment: CDR1 SGDLS and CDR2 YYNGEE. This CDR3 comprises 15 residues. The CDR3 bases are TGTGCCAGCAGCGTAGGTAGGACAGGGGGCACTGAAGCTTTCTTT. Translating gives CASSVGRTGGTEAFF.

The rearrangement joins TRBV6-5 to TRBJ2-1; D may correspond to TRBD1 or TRBD2 (7 bases each). Deletions cut 5 bases from V and 4 bases from J, with 15 bases between. In germline, CDR1 is MNHEY, CDR2 SVGAGI. The CDR3 sequence is 15 residues long. The CDR3 reads CASSRQGGDYNEQFF. The CDR3 nucleotides are TGTGCCAGCAGTAGACAGGGAGGGGATTACAATGAGCAGTTCTTC.

This clonotype was detected ten times or more. V usage is TRBV7-6 and J usage is TRBJ1-6, with TRBD1 identical over 10 bases. J gave up 9 bases and V 5 bases, and 13 bases lay outside the gene matches. Germline CDR1 reads SGHVS; CDR2 reads FNYEAQ. This CDR3 contains 17 residues. The CDR3 DNA follows: TGTGCCAGCAGCCCATCGGACAGGGGGGCAGGTGGTTCACCCCTCCACTTT. It encodes CASSPSDRGAGGSPLHF.

This clonotype was detected ten times or more. V is TRBV7-2 and J is TRBJ1-2; tentatively, D is TRBD1 (5 bases). There are 14 residues in the CDR3. Germline V gene data show CDR1 as SGHTA and CDR2 as FQGNSA. The V end lost 4 bases, the J end lost 4 bases, and 13 bases lay between the germline ends. CDR3 in amino acids: CASSSDRGPYGYTF. The CDR3 bases are TGTGCCAGCAGCTCAGACAGAGGACCCTATGGCTACACCTTC.

CDR3 sequence reads: CASSSEGTGTLRTEAFF. CDR3 nucleotides: TGTGCCAGCAGCTCCGAAGGGACAGGGACTTTACGGACTGAAGCTTTCTTT. The chain uses TRBV12-3 or TRBV12-4 and TRBJ1-1, with TRBD1 matching 9 bases. The V segment lost 6 bases and the J segment 5 bases; nucleotides outside the gene matches: 16. The CDR3 consists of 17 residues.

This chain links TRBV7-8 with TRBJ2-1, with TRBD1 matching over 7 bases. The germline V gene has CDR1 SGHVS and CDR2 FQNEAQ. The junction had 3 bases not matched to a gene; V was cut back by 1 base and J by 3 bases. The CDR3 spans 15 residues. The CDR3 sequence is CASSLGQGHYNEQFF. As DNA, the CDR3 is TGTGCCAGCAGCTTAGGACAGGGACACTACAATGAGCAGTTCTTC.

The CDR3 DNA sequence: TGTGCCAGCAGGGCAGGGTTCTCCACCGGGGAGCTGTTTTTT. As protein: CASRAGFSTGELFF. The rearrangement joins TRBV6-2 or TRBV6-3 to TRBJ2-2; a weak D match, TRBD1 (5 bases). With 6 bases removed from V and 4 bases from J, the gap between germline ends came to 12 bases. CDR1 and CDR2 (germline): MNHEY, SVGEGT. The CDR3 length is 14 residues.

This clonotype was seen repeatedly, ten times or more. The chain is built from TRBV27 and TRBJ2-7; possibly TRBD1 for D (6 bases). V shed 6 bases and J shed 3 bases, with 12 bases lying between them. The CDR3 length is 13 residues. Germline V gives CDR1 MNHEY, CDR2 SMNVEV (reference sequence). The CDR3 sequence is CASSRGQNYEQYF. DNA of the CDR3: TGTGCCAGCAGCAGAGGACAGAACTACGAGCAGTACTTC.

This clonotype has a handful of counts. The V and J genes are TRBV28 and TRBJ2-3; possibly TRBD2 for D (6 bases). The CDR3 covers 14 residues. The germline V and J ends were trimmed by 6 bases and 3 bases, with 13 bases remaining between them. Germline V gene sequence: CDR1 MDHEN, CDR2 SYDVKM. The CDR3: CASRDTGTTDTQYF. Written as DNA, the CDR3 is TGTGCCAGCAGAGATACCGGGACTACAGATACGCAGTATTTT.

The CDR3 DNA sequence: TGCAGCGTTGACGTCAGGGCCCTTAGCACAGATACGCAGTATTTT. Translation: CSVDVRALSTDTQYF. This sequence joins TRBV29-1 and TRBJ2-3; tentatively, D is TRBD1 (5 bases). V was trimmed by 3 bases and J by 0 bases, leaving 13 bases between them. The CDR3 runs to 15 residues. The germline CDR1 and CDR2 sequences are SQVTM and ANQGSEA.

This clonotype was detected ten times or more. The chain carries TRBV3-1 and TRBJ2-2; D gene ambiguous. This CDR3 spans 13 amino acids. Looked up from germline, CDR1 is LGHDT and CDR2 is YNNKEL (reference sequence). Trimming took 3 bases from V and 6 from J, leaving 8 bases between them. CDR3 sequence reads: CASSHARSGELFF. Here the CDR3 DNA reads TGTGCCAGCAGCCATGCGAGGTCCGGGGAGCTGTTTTTT.

The chain recombines TRBV20-1 with TRBJ2-3; either TRBD1 or TRBD2 may supply D (6 bases each). Germline CDR1 and CDR2: DFQATT and SNEGSKA (reference sequence). The CDR3 has 17 residues. The germline V and J ends were trimmed by 3 bases and 1 base, with 20 bases remaining between them. CDR3 residues: CSASIGGPDSRTDTQYF. Written as DNA, the CDR3 is TGCAGTGCTAGTATCGGGGGCCCCGACTCCCGCACAGATACGCAGTATTTT.

The sample holds a few counts of this clonotype. The chain recombines TRBV7-9 with TRBJ1-5; perhaps TRBD1 as D (6 bases). CDR1 is SEHNR and CDR2 is FQNEAQ in the germline V gene (reference sequence). With 5 bases removed from V and 0 bases from J, the gap between germline ends came to 8 bases. The length of the CDR3 is 14 residues. The CDR3 bases are TGTGCCAGCAGCCCGGGGGCTAGCAATCAGCCCCAGCATTTT. Translating gives CASSPGASNQPQHF.

In its sample, this clonotype was seen a few times. The CDR3 DNA is TGTGCCAGCAGTGAAGCGAGGGGACAGGGCGGCAATCAGCCCCAGCATTTT. It is translated as CASSEARGQGGNQPQHF. The J gene is TRBJ1-5, the V gene TRBV6-1; 9 bases fit TRBD1. CDR1 and CDR2 (germline): MNHNS, SASEGT. V dropped 0 bases and J dropped 2; count of bases not matched to a gene: 5. CDR3 length equals 17 residues.

This clonotype was seen only a few times. The chain has TRBV7-9 and TRBJ1-5; D not resolved. V was cut by 5 bases and J by 3 bases, with 8 bases left in between. Germline loops: CDR1 SEHNR, CDR2 FQNEAQ (reference sequence). The CDR3 runs to 13 residues. The CDR3 DNA follows: TGTGCCAGCAGCCCCTCACTCAATCAGCCCCAGCATTTT. This sequence encodes CASSPSLNQPQHF. The whole variable domain, remainder taken from reference TRBV7-9 and TRBJ1-5, is DTGVSQNPRHKITKRGQNVTFRCDPISEHNRLYWYRQTLGQGPEFLTYFQNEAQLEKSRLLSDRFSAERPKGSFSTLEIQRTEQGDSAMYLCASSPSLNQPQHFGDGTRLSIL.

The table lists this clonotype with many counts. V and J are TRBV18 and TRBJ2-1; possible D gene TRBD2, 6 bases. Germline CDR1 reads KGHSH; CDR2 reads LQKENI. Trimming removed 5 bases at V and 9 bases at J, with 8 bases between. The CDR3 contains 11 residues. CDR3 loop: CASSVGGEQFF. The CDR3 DNA follows: TGTGCCAGCTCAGTGGGGGGTGAGCAGTTCTTC.

The rearrangement joins TRBV6-2 or TRBV6-3 to TRBJ2-1; 7 positions agree with TRBD2. The CDR3 is 16 residues long. V lost 6 bases, J lost 1 base, and 9 bases stayed unmatched. CDR1 and CDR2 (germline): MNHEY, SVGEGT. For the CDR3, the DNA is TGTGCCAGCAGGAGGAATCTAGCGGAATCCTACAATGAGCAGTTCTTC. It specifies CASRRNLAESYNEQFF.

The V call is TRBV12-3 or TRBV12-4, the J call TRBJ2-1, with 10 bases aligning to TRBD2. Germline trimming cut 4 bases from V and 5 bases from J; bases unmatched to any gene: 8. The CDR3 is 16 amino acids. Here the CDR3 reads CASSSRQAGGNNEQFF. CDR3 bases: TGTGCCAGCAGTTCACGCCAAGCGGGAGGGAACAATGAGCAGTTCTTC.